A selection of T cell receptor beta chains follows, all from one sample in a study of PD-1 blockade in classical Hodgkin lymphoma. Sequenced by immunoSEQ multiplex PCR; TCRdb stores in-frame clones only, minus some. Of about 24,000 clones in the sample, 81% were seen once. Sequenced here: peripheral blood mononuclear cells (PBMCs), sampled before the fourth cycle of nivolumab. Receptors originate from a human donor with classical Hodgkin lymphoma. Each CDR3 is given with its conserved first and last residue. A D gene is named only where the DNA matches it firmly. Size values are once, few and many counts, or a class for expanded clones, and some rows have none.

clone_size j_call v_call d_call cdr3_nt cdr3_aa
NA TRBJ2-1 TRBV5-6 NA TGTGCCAGCAGTCGAGGGGATGAGCAGTTCTTC CASSRGDEQFF
once TRBJ2-7 TRBV7-9 TRBD1 TGTGCCAGCGGTGGGGACAGGCCCTCCTACGAGCAGTACTTC CASGGDRPSYEQYF
NA TRBJ1-2 TRBV7-8 NA TGTGCCAGCAGTCCTACTATTGACTATGGCTACACCTTC CASSPTIDYGYTF
NA TRBJ1-4 TRBV7-9 TRBD1 TGTGCCAGCAGCCAGGGACAGTCAAATGAAAAACTGTTTTTT CASSQGQSNEKLFF
NA TRBJ2-3 TRBV28 TRBD2 TGTGCCAGCAGAAGGACTAGCGGGAGGGCAGATACGCAGTATTTT CASRRTSGRADTQYF
NA TRBJ1-1 TRBV5-1 TRBD1 TGCGCCAGCAGCATTACAGGGGTTCGCACTGAAGCTTTCTTT CASSITGVRTEAFF
NA TRBJ2-2 TRBV11-3 NA TGTGCCAGCAGCTTAGATCTTGGGGGGGCCGTAACCGGGGAGCTGTTTTTT CASSLDLGGAVTGELFF
NA TRBJ2-7 TRBV18 TRBD2 TGTGCCAGCTCACCCCCGCTAGGGCTAGCGGGTACCTACGAGCAGTACTTC CASSPPLGLAGTYEQYF
NA TRBJ2-3 TRBV10-1 TRBD1 TGCGCCAGCAGTGAAGCGGGGACAGGGGGCACAGATACGCAGTATTTT CASSEAGTGGTDTQYF
once TRBJ1-1 TRBV10-3 NA TGTGCCATCAGTGGAGAAGACAGCTTGAACACTGAAGCTTTCTTT CAISGEDSLNTEAFF
NA TRBJ2-3 TRBV27 NA TGTGCCAGCAGTCTCGGGGATACGCAGTATTTT CASSLGDTQYF
NA TRBJ1-3 TRBV2 NA TGTGCCACCGAGGTGGTGGCAGCCAGCTCTGGAAACACCATATATTTT CATEVVAASSGNTIYF
once TRBJ2-7 TRBV7-9 NA TGTGCCAGCAGCTTGACGCAGGATCGGGAGCAGTACTTC CASSLTQDREQYF
NA TRBJ1-1 TRBV2 TRBD1 TGTGCCAGCAAGAGACTTACAGGGGGTGGGAACACTGAAGCTTTCTTT CASKRLTGGGNTEAFF
NA TRBJ2-7 TRBV7-8 TRBD2 TGTGCCAGCAGCGCCCAAACTAGCGGGATCTCCTACGAGCAGTACTTC CASSAQTSGISYEQYF